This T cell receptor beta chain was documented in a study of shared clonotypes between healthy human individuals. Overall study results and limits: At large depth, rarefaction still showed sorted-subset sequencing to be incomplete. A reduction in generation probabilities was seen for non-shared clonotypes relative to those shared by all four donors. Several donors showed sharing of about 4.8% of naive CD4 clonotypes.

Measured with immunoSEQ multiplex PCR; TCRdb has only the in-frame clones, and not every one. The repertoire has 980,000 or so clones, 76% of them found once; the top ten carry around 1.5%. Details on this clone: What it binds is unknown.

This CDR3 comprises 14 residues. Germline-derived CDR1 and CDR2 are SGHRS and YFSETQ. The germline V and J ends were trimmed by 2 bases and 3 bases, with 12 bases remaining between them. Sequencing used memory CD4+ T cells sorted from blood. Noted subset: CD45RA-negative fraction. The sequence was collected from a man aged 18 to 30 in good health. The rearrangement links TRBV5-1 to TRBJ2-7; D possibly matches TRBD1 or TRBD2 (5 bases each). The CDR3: CASSFEGPNYEQYF. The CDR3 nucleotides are TGCGCCAGCAGCTTCGAGGGACCTAACTACGAGCAGTACTTC.